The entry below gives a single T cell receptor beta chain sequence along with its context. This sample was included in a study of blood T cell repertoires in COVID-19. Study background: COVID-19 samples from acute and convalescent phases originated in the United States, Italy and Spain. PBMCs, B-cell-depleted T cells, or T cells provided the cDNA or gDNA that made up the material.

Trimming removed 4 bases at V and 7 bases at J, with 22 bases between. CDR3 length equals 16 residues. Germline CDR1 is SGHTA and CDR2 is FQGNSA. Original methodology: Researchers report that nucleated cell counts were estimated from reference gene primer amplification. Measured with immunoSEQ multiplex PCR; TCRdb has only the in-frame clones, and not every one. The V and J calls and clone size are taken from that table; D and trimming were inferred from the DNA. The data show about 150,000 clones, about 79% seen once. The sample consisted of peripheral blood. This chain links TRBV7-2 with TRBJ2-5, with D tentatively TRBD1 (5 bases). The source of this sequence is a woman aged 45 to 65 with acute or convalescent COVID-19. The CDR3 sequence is CASSSEMGKIRGTQYF. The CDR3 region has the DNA TGTGCCAGCAGCTCAGAAATGGGGAAAATAAGGGGGACCCAGTACTTC.